The T cell receptor (beta chain) described here comes from a study of shared clonotypes between healthy human individuals. Overall study results and limits: Relative to their counterparts shared across all four donors, non-shared clonotypes exhibited diminished generation probabilities.

Note on this clone: The antigen is not known.

The authors divided CD4+ cells into CD45RA+ naive and CD45RA-negative memory subsets. At a deep level, the assay was run. Replicate PCRs for sorted subsets used about 200 ng DNA; this equaled tens of thousands of T cell genomes. Repertoires were generated with immunoSEQ multiplex PCR, while TCRdb's copy carries only in-frame clones and drops some. The repertoire holds roughly 1,100,000 clones, with approximately 76% as singletons. This CDR3 has 13 residues. In germline, CDR1 is SGHAT, CDR2 FQNNGV. The V end lost 3 bases, the J end lost 2 bases, and 7 bases lay between the germline ends. V usage is TRBV11-2 and J usage is TRBJ2-5; no reliable D call. The source is a man aged 18 to 30 in good health. The sequenced sample consisted of memory CD4+ T cells sorted from blood. Subset specified: CD45RA-negative fraction. DNA for the CDR3: TGTGCCAGCAGCTTTGCCCTTCAAGAGACCCAGTACTTC. Protein: CASSFALQETQYF.